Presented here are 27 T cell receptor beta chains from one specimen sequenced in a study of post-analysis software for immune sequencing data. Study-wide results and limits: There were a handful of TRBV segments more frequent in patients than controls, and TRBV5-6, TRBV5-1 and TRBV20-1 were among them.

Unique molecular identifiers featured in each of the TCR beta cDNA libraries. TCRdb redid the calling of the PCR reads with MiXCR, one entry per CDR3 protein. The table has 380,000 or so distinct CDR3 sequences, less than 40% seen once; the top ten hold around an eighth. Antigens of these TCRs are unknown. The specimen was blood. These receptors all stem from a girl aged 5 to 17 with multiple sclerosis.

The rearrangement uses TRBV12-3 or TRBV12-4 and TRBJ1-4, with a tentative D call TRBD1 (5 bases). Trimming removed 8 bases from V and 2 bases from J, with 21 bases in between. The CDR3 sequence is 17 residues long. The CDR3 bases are TGTGCCAGCGGATTAGGGTCCCGCTGGGGGACTAATGAAAAACTGTTTTTT. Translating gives CASGLGSRWGTNEKLFF.

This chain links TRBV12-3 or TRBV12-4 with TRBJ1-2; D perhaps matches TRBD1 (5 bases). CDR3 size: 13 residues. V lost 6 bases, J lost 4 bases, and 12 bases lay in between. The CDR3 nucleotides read TGTGCCAGCAGCAAGACAGCTATCTATGGCTACACCTTC. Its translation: CASSKTAIYGYTF.

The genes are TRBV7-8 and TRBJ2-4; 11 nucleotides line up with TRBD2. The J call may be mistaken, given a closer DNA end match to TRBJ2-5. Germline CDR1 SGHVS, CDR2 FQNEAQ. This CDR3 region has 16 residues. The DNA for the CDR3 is TGTGCCAGCAGCTCGGGACTAGCGGCTCCCCAAGAGACCCAGTACTTC. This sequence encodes CASSSGLAAPQETQYF.

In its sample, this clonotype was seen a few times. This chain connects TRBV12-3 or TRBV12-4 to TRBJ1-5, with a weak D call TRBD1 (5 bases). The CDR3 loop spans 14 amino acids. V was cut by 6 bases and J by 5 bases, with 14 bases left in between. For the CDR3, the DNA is TGTGCCAGCAGCGCCGGACAAATCCATCAGCCCCAGCATTTT. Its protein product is CASSAGQIHQPQHF.

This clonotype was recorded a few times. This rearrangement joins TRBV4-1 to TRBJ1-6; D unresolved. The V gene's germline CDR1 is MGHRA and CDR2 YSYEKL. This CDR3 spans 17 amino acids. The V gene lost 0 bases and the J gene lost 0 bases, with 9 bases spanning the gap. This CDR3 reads CASSQDQWTSYNSPLHF. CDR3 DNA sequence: TGCGCCAGCAGCCAAGATCAGTGGACCTCCTATAATTCACCCCTCCACTTT.

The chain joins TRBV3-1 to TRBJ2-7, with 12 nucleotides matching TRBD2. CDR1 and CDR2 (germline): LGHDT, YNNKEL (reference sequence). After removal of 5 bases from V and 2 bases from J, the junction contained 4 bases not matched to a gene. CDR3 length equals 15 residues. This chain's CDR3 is CASSTTSGGTYEQYF. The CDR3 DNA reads TGTGCCAGCAGCACCACTAGCGGGGGGACCTACGAGCAGTACTTC.

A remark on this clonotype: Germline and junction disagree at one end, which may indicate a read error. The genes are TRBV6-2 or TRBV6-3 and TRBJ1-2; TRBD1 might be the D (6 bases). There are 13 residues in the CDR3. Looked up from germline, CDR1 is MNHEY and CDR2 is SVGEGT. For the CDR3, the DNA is TGTGCCGGCAGTTACGCAGGGGTTAACGGCTACACCTTC. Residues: CAGSYAGVNGYTF.

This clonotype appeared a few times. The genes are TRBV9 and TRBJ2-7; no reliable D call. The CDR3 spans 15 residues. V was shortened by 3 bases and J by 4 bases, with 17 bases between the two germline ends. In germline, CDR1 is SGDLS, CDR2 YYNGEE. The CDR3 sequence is CASSANTVTVYEQYF. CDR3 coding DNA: TGTGCCAGCAGCGCTAATACGGTAACCGTATACGAGCAGTACTTC. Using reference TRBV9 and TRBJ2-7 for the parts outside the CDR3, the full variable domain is DSGVTQTPKHLITATGQRVTLRCSPRSGDLSVYWYQQSLDQGLQFLIQYYNGEERAKGNILERFSAQQFPDLHSELNLSSLELGDSALYFCASSANTVTVYEQYFGPGTRLTVT.

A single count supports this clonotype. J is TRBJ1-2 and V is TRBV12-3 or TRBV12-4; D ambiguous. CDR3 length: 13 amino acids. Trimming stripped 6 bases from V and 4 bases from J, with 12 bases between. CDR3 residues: CASSRGRFYGYTF. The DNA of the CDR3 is TGTGCCAGCAGCCGAGGACGGTTCTATGGCTACACCTTC.

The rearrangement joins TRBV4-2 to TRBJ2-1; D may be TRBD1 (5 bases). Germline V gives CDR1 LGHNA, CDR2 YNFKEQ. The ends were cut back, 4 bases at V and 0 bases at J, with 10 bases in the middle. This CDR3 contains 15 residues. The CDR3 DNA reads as TGTGCCAGCAGCCCCGACAGATACTCCTACAATGAGCAGTTCTTC. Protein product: CASSPDRYSYNEQFF.

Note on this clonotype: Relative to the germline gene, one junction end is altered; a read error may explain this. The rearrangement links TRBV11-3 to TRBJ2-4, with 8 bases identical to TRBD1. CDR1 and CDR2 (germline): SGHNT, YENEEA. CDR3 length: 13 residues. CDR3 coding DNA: TGTGCCTGCAGCTTTGTACAGGGGGGCATTCAGTACTTC. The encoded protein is CACSFVQGGIQYF.

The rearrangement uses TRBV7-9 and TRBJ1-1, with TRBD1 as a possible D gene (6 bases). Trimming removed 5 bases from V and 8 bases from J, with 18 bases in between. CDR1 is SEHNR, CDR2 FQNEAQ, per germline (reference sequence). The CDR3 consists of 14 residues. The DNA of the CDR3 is TGTGCCAGCAGCGGACAGAATCCTTACCGAGAAGCTTTCTTT. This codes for CASSGQNPYREAFF.

In nucleotides, the CDR3 is TGTGCTAGTGGTTTGCCCGCGACAGGGGTGAACACTGAAGCTTTCTTT. Translated, it gives CASGLPATGVNTEAFF. The V and J genes are TRBV12-5 and TRBJ1-1; 8 nucleotides line up with TRBD1. This CDR3 contains 16 residues. Germline V gives CDR1 LGHNT, CDR2 FRNRAP. V lost 2 bases, J lost 0 bases, and 5 bases stayed unmatched.

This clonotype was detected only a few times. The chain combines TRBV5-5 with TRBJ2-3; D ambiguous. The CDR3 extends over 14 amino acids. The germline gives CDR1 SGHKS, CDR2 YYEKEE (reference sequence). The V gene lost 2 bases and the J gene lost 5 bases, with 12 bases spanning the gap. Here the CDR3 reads CASSFFSDEDTQYF. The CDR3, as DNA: TGTGCCAGCAGCTTCTTTTCGGACGAAGATACGCAGTATTTT.

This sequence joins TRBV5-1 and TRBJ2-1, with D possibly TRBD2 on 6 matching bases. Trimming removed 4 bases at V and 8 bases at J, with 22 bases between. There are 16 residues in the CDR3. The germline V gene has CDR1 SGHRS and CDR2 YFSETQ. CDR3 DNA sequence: TGCGCCAGCAGCCAAACACGCGAAGTGACTAGAGATGAGCAGTTCTTC. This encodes CASSQTREVTRDEQFF. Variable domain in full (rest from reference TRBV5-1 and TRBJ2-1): KAGVTQTPRYLIKTRGQQVTLSCSPISGHRSVSWYQQTPGQGLQFLFEYFSETQRNKGNFPGRFSGRQFSNSRSEMNVSTLELGDSALYLCASSQTREVTRDEQFFGPGTRLTVL.

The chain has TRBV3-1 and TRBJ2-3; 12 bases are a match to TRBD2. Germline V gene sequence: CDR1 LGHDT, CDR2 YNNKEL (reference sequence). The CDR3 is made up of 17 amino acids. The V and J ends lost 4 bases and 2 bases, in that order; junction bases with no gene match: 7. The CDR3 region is CASSLGLAGISTDTQYF. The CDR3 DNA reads TGTGCCAGCAGCCTCGGACTAGCGGGGATCTCCACAGATACGCAGTATTTT.

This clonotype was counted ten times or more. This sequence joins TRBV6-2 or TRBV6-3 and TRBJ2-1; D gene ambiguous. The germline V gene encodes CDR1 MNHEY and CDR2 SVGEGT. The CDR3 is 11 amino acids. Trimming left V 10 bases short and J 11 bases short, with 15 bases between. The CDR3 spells CATTRRSQQFF. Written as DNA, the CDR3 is TGTGCCACTACAAGGCGGAGTCAGCAGTTCTTC.

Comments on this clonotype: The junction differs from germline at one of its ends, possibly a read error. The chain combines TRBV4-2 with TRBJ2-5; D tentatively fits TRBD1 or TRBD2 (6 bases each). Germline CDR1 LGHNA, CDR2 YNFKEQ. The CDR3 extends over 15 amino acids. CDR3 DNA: TGTGCCAGCAGCCAGCTGGGGGGCCACCAAGAGGCCCAGTACTTC. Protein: CASSQLGGHQEAQYF.

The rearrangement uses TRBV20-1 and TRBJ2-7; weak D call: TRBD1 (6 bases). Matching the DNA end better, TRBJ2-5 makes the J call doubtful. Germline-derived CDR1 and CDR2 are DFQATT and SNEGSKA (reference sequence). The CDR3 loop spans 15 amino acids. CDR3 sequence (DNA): TGCAGTGCTAGAGATTTGGGGGCGGGCCAAGAGACCCAGTACTTC. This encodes CSARDLGAGQETQYF.

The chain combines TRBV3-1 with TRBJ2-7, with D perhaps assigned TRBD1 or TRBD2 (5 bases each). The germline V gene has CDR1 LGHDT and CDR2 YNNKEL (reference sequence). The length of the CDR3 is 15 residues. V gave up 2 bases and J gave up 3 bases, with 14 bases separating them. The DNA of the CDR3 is TGTGCCAGCAGCCAAACCGCAGGGACCGTCTACGAGCAGTACTTC. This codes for CASSQTAGTVYEQYF.

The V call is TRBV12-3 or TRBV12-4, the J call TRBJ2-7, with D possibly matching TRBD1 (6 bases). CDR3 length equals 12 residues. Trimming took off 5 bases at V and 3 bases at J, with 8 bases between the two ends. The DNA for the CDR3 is TGTGCCAGCAGTAAGGACAGCTACGAGCAGTACTTC. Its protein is CASSKDSYEQYF.

The CDR3 reads CASSQVSGAGDTQYF. As DNA, the CDR3 is TGTGCCAGCAGCCAAGTAAGCGGGGCCGGAGATACGCAGTATTTT. The genes are TRBV4-2 and TRBJ2-3; 7 bases fit TRBD2. The CDR3 length is 15 residues. Germline V gene lookup returns CDR1 LGHNA and CDR2 YNFKEQ. With V trimmed by 1 base and J by 5 bases, 6 bases remained unmatched.

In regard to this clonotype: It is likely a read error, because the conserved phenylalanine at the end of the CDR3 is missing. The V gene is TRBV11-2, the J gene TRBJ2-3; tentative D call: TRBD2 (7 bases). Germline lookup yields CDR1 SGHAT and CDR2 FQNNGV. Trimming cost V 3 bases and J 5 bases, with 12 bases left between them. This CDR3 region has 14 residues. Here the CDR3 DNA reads TGTGCCAGCAGCTTGGGGGGGCCGAGAGATACGCAGTATATT. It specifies CASSLGGPRDTQYI.

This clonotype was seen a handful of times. CDR3 loop: CASSLGVSLATEAFF. CDR3 bases: TGTGCCAGCAGTTTAGGGGTTAGTCTAGCCACTGAAGCTTTCTTT. This chain links TRBV12-3 or TRBV12-4 with TRBJ1-1; D not certain. V gave up 1 base and J gave up 4 bases, with 13 bases separating them. The CDR3 runs 15 residues.

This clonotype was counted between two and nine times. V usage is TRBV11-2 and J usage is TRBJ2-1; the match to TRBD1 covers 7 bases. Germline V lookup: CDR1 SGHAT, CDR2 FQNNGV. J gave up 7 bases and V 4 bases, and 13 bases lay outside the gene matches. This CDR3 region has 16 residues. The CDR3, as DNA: TGTGCCAGCAGCTCGGGCCTGGACAGGATTTTAAATGAGCAGTTCTTC. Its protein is CASSSGLDRILNEQFF.

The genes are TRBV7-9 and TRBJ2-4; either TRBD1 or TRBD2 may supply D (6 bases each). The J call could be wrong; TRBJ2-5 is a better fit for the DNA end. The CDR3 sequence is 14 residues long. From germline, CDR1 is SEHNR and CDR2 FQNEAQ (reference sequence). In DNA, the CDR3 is TGTGCCAGCAGCTCTCCCGGGGGCGTGGAGACCCAGTACTTC. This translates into CASSSPGGVETQYF.

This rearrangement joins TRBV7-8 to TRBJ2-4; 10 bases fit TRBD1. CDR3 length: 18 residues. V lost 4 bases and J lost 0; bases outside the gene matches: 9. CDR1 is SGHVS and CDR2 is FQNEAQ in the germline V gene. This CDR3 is CASSSGTGDSLAKNIQYF. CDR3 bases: TGTGCCAGCAGCTCCGGGACAGGGGATTCCTTAGCCAAAAACATTCAGTACTTC.